Following are 5 T cell receptor beta chains from one sample sequenced in a study of CD8+CD57+ T cells in acquired aplastic anemia. All sequencing subjects had displayed CD8+CD57+ cell expansion on flow cytometry. Profiles of TCR beta VDJ and CDR3 were generated from a genomic DNA template. TCRdb independently ran MiXCR on the reads; one entry per CDR3 protein. The data contain over 150,000 distinct CDR3 sequences, roughly 50% of them singletons. What was sequenced was sorted CD4+, CD8+, or CD8+CD57+ T cells (not recorded which) from PBMCs. These receptors all come from a human donor with aplastic anemia.

J is TRBJ1-2 and V is TRBV19; D is possibly TRBD1 (5 bases). The CDR3 loop spans 15 amino acids. V gave up 8 bases and J gave up 4 bases, with 20 bases separating them. Germline V lookup: CDR1 LNHDA, CDR2 SQIVND (reference sequence). The CDR3 DNA sequence: TGTGCCAGTGGCTTTACAGGCAGGGCAACCTATGGCTACACCTTC. This encodes CASGFTGRATYGYTF. The full variable domain, with the rest looked up from reference TRBV19 and TRBJ1-2, is DGGITQSPKYLFRKEGQNVTLSCEQNLNHDAMYWYRQDPGQGLRLIYYSQIVNDFQKGDIAEGYSVSREKKESFPLTVTSAQKNPTAFYLCASGFTGRATYGYTFGSGTRLTVV.

This clonotype has ten or more counts. The chain recombines TRBV5-1 with TRBJ2-3; D gene uncertain. V was cut by 0 bases and J by 3 bases, with 8 bases left in between. CDR3 length equals 14 residues. CDR1 is SGHRS, CDR2 YFSETQ, per germline. The CDR3 region has the DNA TGCGCCAGCAGCTTGGATCGCAGAACAGATACGCAGTATTTT. Its translation: CASSLDRRTDTQYF.

The chain uses TRBV10-2 and TRBJ2-7; D uncertain. The CDR3 has 13 amino acids. Germline CDR1 is WSHSY and CDR2 is SAAADI. V gave up 0 bases and J gave up 4 bases, with 7 bases separating them. Here the CDR3 DNA reads TGCGCCAGCAGTGAGTCGCGGAGATACGAGCAGTACTTC. This codes for CASSESRRYEQYF.

The V and J genes are TRBV24-1 and TRBJ2-4; 9 bases align to TRBD1. CDR1 and CDR2 from the germline V gene are KGHDR and SFDVKD. This CDR3 is built from 15 residues. With 4 bases clipped from V and 7 bases from J, the junction kept 7 bases outside the gene matches. DNA of the CDR3: TGTGCCACCAGTGACCCCGGGACAGGGACGAACATTCAGTACTTC. Its translation is CATSDPGTGTNIQYF.

The rearrangement joins TRBV2 to TRBJ1-5; 8 nucleotides match TRBD1. The germline gives CDR1 SNHLY, CDR2 FYNNEI. V trimming: 6 bases; J trimming: 6 bases; junction bases outside the gene matches: 7. CDR3 length: 14 residues. In DNA form, the CDR3 reads TGTGCCAGCAGCACGGGACAGGTTGTTCAGCCCCAGCATTTT. Protein: CASSTGQVVQPQHF.